Each of the 32 T cell receptor beta chains below was sequenced from the same sample in a study of cytomegalovirus exposure and HLA in healthy donors. The PCR had 60 Vbeta and 13 Jbeta primers. Only in-frame clones appear in the TCRdb table, and some are missing; sequencing was by immunoSEQ multiplex PCR. Among around 70,000 clones listed, 62% were seen once. The specimen sequenced was PBMCs. The source is a man aged 25-45 years in good health and CMV-seronegative.

DNA of the CDR3: TGTGCCAGTAGTACGGACAGGGCCTACGAGCAGTACTTC. It yields the protein CASSTDRAYEQYF. The chain combines TRBV19 with TRBJ2-7, with 8 positions matching TRBD1. Unmatched junction bases numbered 1, after V lost 4 bases and J lost 2 bases. The CDR3 has 13 residues. Germline V gene data show CDR1 as LNHDA and CDR2 as SQIVND (reference sequence).

This clone was recorded a few times. The chain recombines TRBV11-1 with TRBJ2-1; TRBD1 aligns across 8 bases. The trim removed 1 base at V and 6 bases at J, leaving 5 bases unmatched. This CDR3 is 15 amino acids long. Germline V gene lookup returns CDR1 SGHAT and CDR2 FQDESV (reference sequence). Here the CDR3 DNA reads TGTGCCAGCAGCTTAGGGGACGACAGGGGCAATGAGCAGTTCTTC. Its translation is CASSLGDDRGNEQFF.

The chain is built from TRBV5-4 and TRBJ1-1; the D gene is possibly TRBD1 (5 bases). The CDR3 is 13 amino acids. Deletions cut 3 bases from V and 3 bases from J, with 9 bases between. The germline CDR1 and CDR2 sequences are SGHNT and YYREEE (reference sequence). The CDR3 region has the DNA TGTGCCAGCAGCTCTGACAGTTACACTGAAGCTTTCTTT. It is translated as CASSSDSYTEAFF. Together with reference TRBV5-4 and TRBJ1-1, the CDR3 gives the full variable domain: ETGVTQSPTHLIKTRGQQVTLRCSSQSGHNTVSWYQQALGQGPQFIFQYYREEENGRGNFPPRFSGLQFPNYSSELNVNALELDDSALYLCASSSDSYTEAFFGQGTRLTVV.

The rearrangement joins TRBV2 to TRBJ2-7, with TRBD2 identical over 9 bases. The CDR3 runs to 15 residues. The V gene's germline CDR1 is SNHLY and CDR2 FYNNEI. V trimming: 0 bases; J trimming: 0 bases; junction bases outside the gene matches: 0. CDR3: CASSEATSGSYEQYF. The CDR3 DNA reads TGTGCCAGCAGTGAAGCGACTAGCGGCTCCTACGAGCAGTACTTC.

This chain uses TRBV6-5 with TRBJ1-4; 9 nucleotides line up with TRBD1. The V gene end was trimmed by 2 bases and the J gene end by 8 bases; junction bases not matched to a gene: 6. CDR3 length equals 15 residues. Germline values: CDR1 MNHEY, CDR2 SVGAGI. The CDR3 here is CASSYGDRGNEKLFF. The CDR3 DNA reads TGTGCCAGCAGTTACGGAGACAGGGGGAACGAAAAACTGTTTTTT.

This clone has just one count. This rearrangement joins TRBV11-3 to TRBJ2-5, with 11 bases aligning to TRBD2. Per the germline V gene, CDR1 is SGHNT and CDR2 is YENEEA. Germline trimming cut 5 bases from V and 5 bases from J; bases unmatched to any gene: 10. The CDR3 sequence is 16 residues long. The CDR3 protein is CASSPGLAGIEETQYF. DNA for the CDR3: TGTGCCAGCAGCCCAGGACTAGCGGGCATAGAGGAGACCCAGTACTTC.

This clone was picked up one time. The rearrangement uses TRBV19 and TRBJ2-2, with D uncertain. CDR1 is LNHDA and CDR2 is SQIVND in the germline V gene (reference sequence). V lost 5 bases, J lost 0 bases, and 7 bases lay in between. The CDR3 extends over 14 amino acids. The CDR3 sequence: CASSLSTNTGELFF. The CDR3 DNA sequence: TGTGCCAGTAGTCTAAGCACGAACACCGGGGAGCTGTTTTTT.

The rearrangement links TRBV6-5 to TRBJ2-2, with D tentatively TRBD1 (6 bases). The CDR3 is 15 amino acids. CDR1 is MNHEY and CDR2 is SVGAGI in the germline V gene. V was shortened by 5 bases and J by 7 bases, with 17 bases between the two germline ends. For the CDR3, the DNA is TGTGCCAGCAGTCCCACCCGGACAGTTGGCGGGGAGCTGTTTTTT. Amino acids: CASSPTRTVGGELFF.

This chain uses TRBV6-5 with TRBJ2-7; D unresolved. CDR3 size: 14 residues. The germline V gene has CDR1 MNHEY and CDR2 SVGAGI. V lost 5 bases, J lost 5 bases, and 16 bases lay in between. The CDR3 region has the DNA TGTGCCAGCAGTCTTGAGCCCACTGCGAACGAGCAGTACTTC. This sequence encodes CASSLEPTANEQYF.

The V and J genes are TRBV28 and TRBJ2-7, with D maybe TRBD2 (6 bases). Trimming cost V 3 bases and J 2 bases, with 14 bases left between them. CDR3 length equals 15 residues. Germline V gene sequence: CDR1 MDHEN, CDR2 SYDVKM. CDR3: CASSLSGDGPYEQYF. Here the CDR3 DNA reads TGTGCCAGCAGTTTGTCGGGGGATGGACCCTACGAGCAGTACTTC.

This rearrangement joins TRBV10-2 to TRBJ2-5, with TRBD1 identical over 12 bases. The J segment lost 5 bases and the V segment lost 6 bases, leaving 4 bases of the junction unmatched. The germline V gene encodes CDR1 WSHSY and CDR2 SAAADI. This CDR3 contains 14 residues. Here the CDR3 reads CASSGTGGGETQYF. In DNA, the CDR3 is TGCGCCAGCAGCGGGACAGGGGGCGGTGAGACCCAGTACTTC.

The chain couples TRBV7-2 to TRBJ2-7; 7 nucleotides match TRBD2. The CDR3 runs 15 residues. Germline trimming cut 2 bases from V and 0 bases from J; bases unmatched to any gene: 4. Germline CDR1 is SGHTA and CDR2 is FQGNSA. CDR3 protein: CASSLRLAVSYEQYF. In DNA, the CDR3 is TGTGCCAGCAGCTTACGTCTAGCGGTCTCCTACGAGCAGTACTTC.

The V call is TRBV15, the J call TRBJ1-1; the D gene is possibly TRBD1 (5 bases). The germline V gene has CDR1 LNHNV and CDR2 YYDKDF (reference sequence). Trimming took 0 bases from V and 2 from J, leaving 10 bases between them. CDR3 length: 15 amino acids. The CDR3 loop is CATSRDQGSNTEAFF. In DNA form, the CDR3 reads TGTGCCACCAGCAGAGACCAGGGAAGCAACACTGAAGCTTTCTTT.

The V call is TRBV7-6, the J call TRBJ2-2; 7 nucleotides line up with TRBD2. V lost 3 bases, J lost 7 bases, and 5 bases stayed unmatched. Germline V CDR1 and CDR2: SGHVS, FNYEAQ. This CDR3 comprises 14 residues. The DNA of the CDR3 is TGTGCCAGCAGCTTTGGAGGGACTATCGGGGAGCTGTTTTTT. It codes for CASSFGGTIGELFF.

This rearrangement joins TRBV9 to TRBJ2-1; 9 positions agree with TRBD2. Germline trimming cut 0 bases from V and 8 bases from J; bases unmatched to any gene: 12. The CDR3 length is 17 residues. In germline, CDR1 is SGDLS, CDR2 YYNGEE. This CDR3 is CASSVALSLAGNHEQFF. CDR3 sequence (DNA): TGTGCCAGCAGCGTAGCTCTCTCTCTAGCGGGGAACCATGAGCAGTTCTTC. The full variable domain, completed using reference TRBV9 and TRBJ2-1, is DSGVTQTPKHLITATGQRVTLRCSPRSGDLSVYWYQQSLDQGLQFLIQYYNGEERAKGNILERFSAQQFPDLHSELNLSSLELGDSALYFCASSVALSLAGNHEQFFGPGTRLTVL.

The sample holds a few counts of this clone. The chain joins TRBV4-1 to TRBJ1-1; 8 bases fit TRBD1. Trimming removed 4 bases from V and 1 base from J; junction bases left unmatched: 5. The CDR3 has 15 amino acids. Per germline, CDR1 MGHRA and CDR2 YSYEKL. CDR3: CASSLSGQENTEAFF. In nucleotides, the CDR3 is TGCGCCAGCAGCCTCTCGGGACAGGAGAACACTGAAGCTTTCTTT.

The chain combines TRBV6-5 with TRBJ2-1; D gene uncertain. The ends were cut back, 0 bases at V and 5 bases at J, with 14 bases in the middle. CDR1 MNHEY and CDR2 SVGAGI come from the germline V gene. This CDR3 is built from 16 residues. As DNA, the CDR3 is TGTGCCAGCAGTTACTCGAGGCACCCAGAAGACAATGAGCAGTTCTTC. Its protein is CASSYSRHPEDNEQFF.

This chain links TRBV2 with TRBJ2-3; 8 bases align to TRBD1. This CDR3 comprises 14 residues. V lost 8 bases to trimming and J lost 4 bases; unmatched junction nucleotides: 8. In germline, CDR1 is SNHLY, CDR2 FYNNEI. The CDR3 protein is CASSPDRVADTQYF. For the CDR3, the DNA is TGTGCCAGCTCTCCGGACAGGGTGGCAGATACGCAGTATTTT.

The chain carries TRBV6-1 and TRBJ2-2; 12 nucleotides align to TRBD2. This CDR3 spans 14 amino acids. Looked up from germline, CDR1 is MNHNS and CDR2 is SASEGT. Trimming cost V 6 bases and J 4 bases; bases outside gene matches: 0. For the CDR3, the DNA is TGTGCCAGCAGGGGACTAGCGGGCACCGGGGAGCTGTTTTTT. It codes for CASRGLAGTGELFF.

The rearrangement uses TRBV27 and TRBJ1-5; 8 bases are shared with TRBD1. CDR1 MNHEY and CDR2 SMNVEV come from the germline V gene (reference sequence). The CDR3 length is 14 residues. Losses at the gene ends were 6 bases for V and 4 bases for J; bases not matched to a gene: 5. CDR3 nucleotide sequence: TGTGCCAGCAGCTTACAGGGGGATAATCAGCCCCAGCATTTT. Translated: CASSLQGDNQPQHF.

The chain combines TRBV2 with TRBJ1-6, with D tentatively TRBD1 (6 bases). CDR1 and CDR2 from the germline V gene are SNHLY and FYNNEI. The CDR3 consists of 13 residues. V was cut by 10 bases and J by 2 bases, with 9 bases left in between. The CDR3 sequence: CANRETYNSPLHF. CDR3 nucleotides: TGTGCCAACAGGGAGACCTATAATTCACCCCTCCACTTT.

The chain uses TRBV6-5 and TRBJ2-1; D gene uncertain. This CDR3 region has 15 residues. Germline V CDR1 and CDR2: MNHEY, SVGAGI. Trimming took off 8 bases at V and 2 bases at J, with 16 bases between the two ends. The CDR3 sequence: CASRDVLRPYNEQFF. The DNA for the CDR3 is TGTGCCAGCCGAGATGTCCTTCGCCCCTACAATGAGCAGTTCTTC.

This clone was counted a few times. V is TRBV4-2 and J is TRBJ2-2, with D maybe TRBD2 (5 bases). Per the germline V gene, CDR1 is LGHNA and CDR2 is YNFKEQ. CDR3 size: 14 residues. Trimming stripped 4 bases from V and 6 bases from J, with 12 bases between. This CDR3 is CASSLPSHSGELFF. In nucleotides, the CDR3 is TGTGCCAGCAGCCTACCTAGCCATTCCGGGGAGCTGTTTTTT.

This chain joins TRBV11-2 and TRBJ1-6; 7 bases agree with TRBD1. The CDR3 spans 15 residues. V shed 1 base and J 13 bases; nucleotides not matched to a gene: 10. The V gene's germline CDR1 is SGHAT and CDR2 FQNNGV. The CDR3 here is CASSLGTGYLGPLHF. The CDR3 DNA sequence: TGTGCCAGCAGCTTAGGGACAGGTTATTTAGGGCCCCTCCACTTT.

The J gene is TRBJ2-1, the V gene TRBV7-3, with D perhaps TRBD1 (6 bases). The V end lost 5 bases, the J end lost 2 bases, and 7 bases lay between the germline ends. This CDR3 has 13 amino acids. Germline values: CDR1 SGHTA, CDR2 FQGTGA. The CDR3 bases are TGTGCCAGCAGCGAGGGGGCCTACAATGAGCAGTTCTTC. As protein: CASSEGAYNEQFF.

This clone was detected only a few times. The chain joins TRBV7-9 to TRBJ2-7, with 7 nucleotides matching TRBD1. Trimming cost V 5 bases and J 2 bases; bases outside gene matches: 9. CDR1 and CDR2 (germline): SEHNR, FQNEAQ (reference sequence). This CDR3 is built from 15 residues. The CDR3 loop is CASSPPRDSTYEQYF. CDR3 sequence (DNA): TGTGCCAGCAGCCCACCCCGGGACAGTACCTACGAGCAGTACTTC.

This clone was counted a few times. The chain combines TRBV7-2 with TRBJ1-5; perhaps TRBD1 as D (5 bases). V dropped 4 bases and J dropped 1 base, with 14 bases sitting between them. The CDR3 is 16 residues long. CDR1 and CDR2 from the germline V gene are SGHTA and FQGNSA. CDR3 sequence reads: CASSWGVGGSNQPQHF. The CDR3 DNA reads as TGTGCCAGCAGCTGGGGGGTCGGGGGAAGCAATCAGCCCCAGCATTTT. Together with reference TRBV7-2 and TRBJ1-5, the CDR3 gives the full variable domain: GAGVSQSPSNKVTEKGKDVELRCDPISGHTALYWYRQSLGQGLEFLIYFQGNSAPDKSGLPSDRFSAERTGGSVSTLTIQRTQQEDSAVYLCASSWGVGGSNQPQHFGDGTRLSIL.

In its sample, this clone was seen a few times. This could be a read error, since a much larger clone is one nucleotide away. Other DNA sequences of this sample code for an identical CDR3. This chain connects TRBV6-5 to TRBJ1-4, with D possibly matching TRBD1 (5 bases). The CDR3 extends over 15 amino acids. In germline, CDR1 is MNHEY, CDR2 SVGAGI. Trimming removed 0 bases at V and 4 bases at J, with 9 bases between. CDR3 bases: TGTGCCAGCAGTTACTCGGGGCAGATTAATGAAAAACTGTTTTTT. Protein: CASSYSGQINEKLFF.

This chain connects TRBV7-2 to TRBJ2-7; 11 bases line up with TRBD2. Germline V CDR1 and CDR2: SGHTA, FQGNSA. The ends lost 6 bases at V and 5 bases at J; junction bases unmatched: 9. This CDR3 is 15 amino acids long. The CDR3: CASRLAGGQAHEQYF. Written as DNA, the CDR3 is TGTGCCAGCAGGCTAGCGGGGGGCCAGGCTCACGAGCAGTACTTC. The full variable domain, with the rest looked up from reference TRBV7-2 and TRBJ2-7, is GAGVSQSPSNKVTEKGKDVELRCDPISGHTALYWYRQSLGQGLEFLIYFQGNSAPDKSGLPSDRFSAERTGGSVSTLTIQRTQQEDSAVYLCASRLAGGQAHEQYFGPGTRLTVT.

This sequence joins TRBV20-1 and TRBJ2-3, with D tentatively TRBD2 (6 bases). The CDR3 extends over 11 amino acids. Trimming removed 1 base at V and 9 bases at J, with 8 bases between. In germline, CDR1 is DFQATT, CDR2 SNEGSKA (reference sequence). CDR3 region: CSARGSGTQYF. Here the CDR3 DNA reads TGCAGTGCTAGAGGTAGCGGAACGCAGTATTTT.

The genes are TRBV6-5 and TRBJ2-7, with D hard to call. The CDR3 has 14 residues. Germline V lookup: CDR1 MNHEY, CDR2 SVGAGI. The V and J ends lost 6 bases and 6 bases respectively, with 18 bases between them. CDR3 amino acids: CASRGRQALTEQYF. In DNA, the CDR3 is TGTGCCAGCAGAGGCCGCCAGGCTCTTACCGAGCAGTACTTC.

The chain recombines TRBV7-2 with TRBJ2-5; D remains ambiguous. The CDR3 extends over 12 amino acids. Germline lookup yields CDR1 SGHTA and CDR2 FQGNSA. Trimming shortened V by 5 bases and J by 7 bases, and 11 bases separated the two germline ends. The CDR3 loop is CASSPQALTQYF. The DNA of the CDR3 is TGTGCCAGCAGCCCCCAGGCGTTGACCCAGTACTTC.